This TCR beta chain was recorded in a study of blood T cell repertoires in COVID-19. The wider study: The origin of the acute and convalescent COVID-19 samples was the United States, Italy and Spain. The analysed material was cDNA or gDNA that came from T cells, B-cell-depleted T cells, or PBMCs.

Method: immunoSEQ multiplex PCR; TCRdb's copy keeps in-frame clones and lacks some. The sample carries about 170,000 clones, about 88% recorded once. V shed 0 bases and J 3 bases; nucleotides not matched to a gene: 3. Germline V gives CDR1 MNHEY, CDR2 SVGAGI. The CDR3 length is 15 residues. This rearrangement joins TRBV6-5 to TRBJ1-1, with 8 bases matching TRBD1. Sequencing was performed on peripheral blood. This sequence originates from a woman at least 80 years old in a cohort sampled during active or convalescent COVID-19. The CDR3 DNA follows: TGTGCCAGCAGTTACTCGAACAGGGGGGACACTGAAGCTTTCTTT. Protein: CASSYSNRGDTEAFF.